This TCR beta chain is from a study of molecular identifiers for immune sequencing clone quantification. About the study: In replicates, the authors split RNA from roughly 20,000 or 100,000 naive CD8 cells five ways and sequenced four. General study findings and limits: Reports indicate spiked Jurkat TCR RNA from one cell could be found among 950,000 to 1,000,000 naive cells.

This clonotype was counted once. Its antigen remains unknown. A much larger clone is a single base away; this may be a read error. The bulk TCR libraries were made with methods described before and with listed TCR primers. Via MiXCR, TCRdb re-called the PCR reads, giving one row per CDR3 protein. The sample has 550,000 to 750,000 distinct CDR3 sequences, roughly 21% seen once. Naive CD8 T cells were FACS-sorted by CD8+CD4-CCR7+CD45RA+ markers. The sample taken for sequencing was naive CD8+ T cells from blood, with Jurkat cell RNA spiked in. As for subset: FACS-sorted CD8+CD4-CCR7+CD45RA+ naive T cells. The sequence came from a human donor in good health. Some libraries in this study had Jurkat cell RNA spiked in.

The CDR3 nucleotides are TGTGCCAGCAGTTATGTTGCCGCCGGGGAGCTGTTTTTT. Translated, it gives CASSYVAAGELFF. The chain recombines TRBV27 with TRBJ2-2, with D hard to call. V was pared by 4 bases and J by 6 bases, with 9 bases between. The CDR3 is 13 amino acids. The germline V gene has CDR1 MNHEY and CDR2 SMNVEV (reference sequence).